The 32 T cell receptor beta chains given below trace back to one sample, sequenced in a study of response to subunit inactivated influenza vaccine (dated by TCRdb to the late 2010s). To prepare the library, RT-PCR was applied. The listed sequencing device is Illumina HiSeq 2500. Starting from the raw public reads, TCRdb applied fastp trimming at Q25, assembled clones with MiXCR and retained in-frame beta chains. Here each entry gathers all rows of one CDR3 protein and keeps the most common genes and DNA. The sample profile shows more than 700,000 distinct CDR3 sequences; 21% of them were found once. The biggest ten clones account for approximately 10% of the sample. The sequencing used PBMCs from blood, collected 5 to 6 days after vaccination. The receptors come from a man aged 50 to 60 who received an inactivated influenza vaccine. Donor details come from another sample of the same person, matched by shared clones.

This clonotype was found many times. The CDR3 bases are TGCGCCAGCAGCTTGGCCGGACAGGGGAGCAATGAGCAGTTCTTC. As protein: CASSLAGQGSNEQFF. V gene TRBV5-1 combines with J gene TRBJ2-1; 9 bases map to TRBD1. V trimming: 0 bases; J trimming: 6 bases; junction bases outside the gene matches: 4. Germline CDR1 SGHRS, CDR2 YFSETQ. This CDR3 is built from 15 residues.

This rearrangement joins TRBV9 to TRBJ2-1; D unresolved. Trimming shortened V by 0 bases and J by 6 bases, and 10 bases separated the two germline ends. Germline CDR1 reads SGDLS; CDR2 reads YYNGEE. The CDR3 covers 14 residues. This CDR3 is CASSVELRGNEQFF. The CDR3 region has the DNA TGTGCCAGCAGCGTAGAATTGCGAGGCAATGAGCAGTTCTTC. Filled out from reference TRBV9 and TRBJ2-1, the complete variable domain reads DSGVTQTPKHLITATGQRVTLRCSPRSGDLSVYWYQQSLDQGLQFLIQYYNGEERAKGNILERFSAQQFPDLHSELNLSSLELGDSALYFCASSVELRGNEQFFGPGTRLTVL.

The chain links TRBV5-1 to TRBJ2-7; the match to TRBD1 covers 7 bases. The ends lost 5 bases at V and 6 bases at J; junction bases unmatched: 11. The CDR3 extends over 14 amino acids. Germline CDR1 SGHRS, CDR2 YFSETQ. The CDR3 nucleotides read TGCGCCAGCAGGACAGGGAATGGATTCGGCGAGCAGTACTTC. It is translated as CASRTGNGFGEQYF.

The table lists this clonotype with many counts. The V call is TRBV7-2, the J call TRBJ2-6; 8 bases fit TRBD1. CDR3 length equals 17 residues. CDR1 and CDR2 from the germline V gene are SGHTA and FQGNSA. V lost 5 bases, J lost 2 bases, and 8 bases stayed unmatched. The CDR3 DNA is TGTGCCAGCAGCCCGAGACAGGGGAGACCTGGGGCCAACGTCCTGACTTTC. It codes for CASSPRQGRPGANVLTF.

The V and J genes are TRBV5-1 and TRBJ2-2, with D hard to call. The germline gives CDR1 SGHRS, CDR2 YFSETQ. The CDR3 runs to 14 residues. V was pared by 4 bases and J by 0 bases, with 7 bases between. CDR3 nucleotides: TGCGCCAGCAGCGTCGACACGAACACCGGGGAGCTGTTTTTT. This gives the protein CASSVDTNTGELFF.

This clonotype was recorded a few times. The gene calls are TRBV19 and TRBJ2-3; no clear D gene. The V gene lost 3 bases and the J gene lost 2 bases, with 15 bases spanning the gap. This CDR3 has 16 amino acids. The germline V gene has CDR1 LNHDA and CDR2 SQIVND (reference sequence). The CDR3 spells CASSISSYPPTDTQYF. The CDR3 region has the DNA TGTGCCAGTAGTATCTCTAGTTACCCCCCCACAGATACGCAGTATTTT.

The table lists this clonotype with many counts. The V and J genes are TRBV6-5 and TRBJ1-2; D is unclear. The CDR3 sequence is 16 residues long. V was clipped by 2 bases and J by 0 bases, with 13 bases between them. Germline-derived CDR1 and CDR2 are MNHEY and SVGAGI. The CDR3 nucleotides read TGTGCCAGCAGTTACGGAGCGAGGCGACCTAACTATGGCTACACCTTC. It specifies CASSYGARRPNYGYTF.

This clonotype was recorded a few times. V is TRBV27 and J is TRBJ1-1; TRBD1 might be the D (6 bases). This CDR3 has 18 residues. Trimming removed 2 bases at V and 4 bases at J, with 23 bases between. The V gene's germline CDR1 is MNHEY and CDR2 SMNVEV (reference sequence). The CDR3 protein is CASSLRGVAGHGSTEAFF. CDR3 DNA: TGTGCCAGCAGTTTAAGGGGGGTAGCCGGGCACGGGAGCACTGAAGCTTTCTTT.

This clonotype was seen ten or more times. The chain joins TRBV12-3 or TRBV12-4 to TRBJ2-7; D might be TRBD2 (6 bases). V dropped 5 bases and J dropped 1 base, with 18 bases sitting between them. The CDR3 contains 16 residues. The CDR3 coding sequence is TGTGCCAGCAGTAAGTCCCGGCTAGCGCGGTCCTACGAGCAGTACTTC. Protein sequence: CASSKSRLARSYEQYF.

A few counts support this clonotype. The CDR3 DNA reads TGTGCCAGCAGTTTAGGTCCCGGGGGGGGAACCGGGGAGCTGTTTTTT. Its protein is CASSLGPGGGTGELFF. V and J are TRBV27 and TRBJ2-2; 8 bases fit TRBD2. With 2 bases clipped from V and 5 bases from J, the junction kept 7 bases outside the gene matches. The germline V gene encodes CDR1 MNHEY and CDR2 SMNVEV (reference sequence). CDR3 size: 16 residues.

The V call is TRBV19, the J call TRBJ2-2; D call uncertain. The CDR3 contains 17 residues. Germline V gene lookup returns CDR1 LNHDA and CDR2 SQIVND (reference sequence). The germline V and J ends were trimmed by 7 bases and 1 base, with 19 bases remaining between them. The CDR3 sequence is CASKVIGRPLNTGELFF. In nucleotides, the CDR3 is TGTGCCAGTAAAGTGATCGGGCGCCCACTGAACACCGGGGAGCTGTTTTTT.

There are a few counts of this clonotype. V gene TRBV20-1 combines with J gene TRBJ2-1; D assignment may be TRBD1 or TRBD2 (5 bases each). CDR3 length: 11 amino acids. Germline assignment: CDR1 DFQATT and CDR2 SNEGSKA (reference sequence). Trimming left V 8 bases short and J 8 bases short, with 13 bases between. CDR3 nucleotides: TGCAGTTCGGGACCGTACGATGAGCAGTTCTTC. Translated, it gives CSSGPYDEQFF.

In the case of this clonotype: Because the CDR3 is missing its conserved closing phenylalanine or tryptophan, this is likely a read error. This sequence joins TRBV7-2 and TRBJ1-1, with D perhaps TRBD1 (6 bases). Trimming took off 5 bases at V and 0 bases at J, with 13 bases between the two ends. Germline V gives CDR1 SGHTA, CDR2 FQGNSA. The CDR3 consists of 15 residues. The CDR3 spells CASSPSGGLNTEAFL. CDR3 nucleotide sequence: TGTGCCAGCAGCCCCAGCGGGGGGCTGAACACTGAAGCTTTCCTT.

In its sample, this clonotype was seen a few times. V usage is TRBV7-3 and J usage is TRBJ1-1; no definite D call. V lost 1 base to trimming and J lost 1 base, with 7 bases between them. Germline assignment: CDR1 SGHTA and CDR2 FQGTGA. The length of the CDR3 is 14 residues. The CDR3 DNA reads TGTGCCAGCAGCTTAAGTGCCCAGAACACTGAAGCTTTCTTT. Amino acids: CASSLSAQNTEAFF.

This clonotype was seen a few times. The rearrangement joins TRBV20-1 to TRBJ2-7; D is possibly TRBD2 (5 bases). Germline V gene sequence: CDR1 DFQATT, CDR2 SNEGSKA (reference sequence). The CDR3 spans 14 residues. Trimming took off 0 bases at V and 7 bases at J, with 16 bases between the two ends. CDR3 protein: CSARDFRVSGEQYF. CDR3 DNA: TGCAGTGCTAGAGATTTTCGGGTTTCGGGAGAGCAGTACTTC.

This clonotype showed up just a few times. This chain links TRBV12-3 or TRBV12-4 with TRBJ2-6; tentatively, D is TRBD1 (6 bases). The V and J ends lost 1 base and 15 bases respectively, with 10 bases between them. The CDR3 totals 12 residues. The CDR3 sequence: CASSLGAGALTF. CDR3 coding DNA: TGTGCCAGCAGTTTAGGGGCAGGGGCCCTGACTTTC.

V usage is TRBV7-2 and J usage is TRBJ2-7, with 7 bases lining up with TRBD2. CDR3 length equals 15 residues. Germline-derived CDR1 and CDR2 are SGHTA and FQGNSA. J was trimmed by 4 bases and V by 5 bases; bases with no gene match: 11. CDR3 sequence reads: CASSAAGGGRYEQYF. The CDR3 region has the DNA TGTGCCAGCAGCGCCGCTGGGGGGGGAAGGTACGAGCAGTACTTC.

This clonotype was observed a few times. The chain uses TRBV12-3 or TRBV12-4 and TRBJ2-1, with unresolved D. V lost 8 bases and J lost 9, with 14 bases in between. CDR3 length: 12 residues. The CDR3 DNA reads as TGTGCCAGCGATCTTCACGGCGGTGAGCAGTTCTTC. Translation gives CASDLHGGEQFF.

This chain uses TRBV29-1 with TRBJ1-2; no firm D call. V was trimmed by 0 bases and J by 8 bases, leaving 13 bases between them. Germline loops: CDR1 SQVTM, CDR2 ANQGSEA. The CDR3 totals 13 residues. Here the CDR3 DNA reads TGCAGCGTTGAAGATCGCCAGGATGGGGGCTACACCTTC. Translated: CSVEDRQDGGYTF.

V usage is TRBV6-5 and J usage is TRBJ2-3; 8 bases line up with TRBD2. This CDR3 is built from 15 residues. The germline gives CDR1 MNHEY, CDR2 SVGAGI. Unmatched junction bases numbered 3, after V lost 4 bases and J lost 0 bases. CDR3: CASSSGGFSTDTQYF. In DNA, the CDR3 is TGTGCCAGCAGTTCGGGGGGGTTTAGCACAGATACGCAGTATTTT.

V and J are TRBV6-5 and TRBJ2-2; D call uncertain. Trimming removed 0 bases at V and 4 bases at J, with 12 bases between. The CDR3 has 16 residues. CDR1 is MNHEY and CDR2 is SVGAGI in the germline V gene. The CDR3 DNA sequence: TGTGCCAGCAGTTACTCGATAGGCCCAATCACCGGGGAGCTGTTTTTT. This gives the protein CASSYSIGPITGELFF.

V and J are TRBV5-1 and TRBJ1-4; no firm D call. Trimming took 7 bases from V and 7 from J, leaving 17 bases between them. Germline V CDR1 and CDR2: SGHRS, YFSETQ. This CDR3 region has 14 residues. CDR3 protein: CASSYNDPGEKLFF. CDR3 nucleotide sequence: TGCGCCAGCTCGTACAACGACCCCGGTGAAAAACTGTTTTTT.

The table lists this clonotype with many counts. This chain joins TRBV3-1 and TRBJ2-4; weak D call: TRBD1 (6 bases). Per germline, CDR1 LGHDT and CDR2 YNNKEL (reference sequence). V was cut by 1 base and J by 1 base, with 11 bases left in between. The length of the CDR3 is 16 residues. This CDR3 reads CASSQVWGQAKNIQYF. The DNA of the CDR3 is TGTGCCAGCAGCCAAGTCTGGGGGCAGGCCAAAAACATTCAGTACTTC.

The chain is built from TRBV10-3 and TRBJ2-7; TRBD2 aligns across 11 bases. V trimming: 3 bases; J trimming: 3 bases; junction bases outside the gene matches: 13. This CDR3 is built from 18 residues. CDR1 and CDR2 (germline): ENHRY, SYGVKD. Written as DNA, the CDR3 is TGTGCCATCAGTGAAGGGCATGGACTAGCGGGTTTGTACTACGAGCAGTACTTC. As protein: CAISEGHGLAGLYYEQYF.

This chain joins TRBV29-1 and TRBJ2-1; 9 bases align to TRBD2. The CDR3 runs 17 residues. The V gene end was trimmed by 7 bases and the J gene end by 0 bases; junction bases not matched to a gene: 13. Looked up from germline, CDR1 is SQVTM and CDR2 is ANQGSEA. The CDR3 DNA reads TGCAGCGGAAGGTTAGGTAGCGGGAGAGGCTCCTACAATGAGCAGTTCTTC. It encodes CSGRLGSGRGSYNEQFF.

This chain connects TRBV9 to TRBJ2-6; perhaps D is TRBD1 or TRBD2 (5 bases each). Looked up from germline, CDR1 is SGDLS and CDR2 is YYNGEE. Trimming cost V 0 bases and J 0 bases, with 10 bases left between them. This CDR3 has 17 amino acids. CDR3 nucleotide sequence: TGTGCCAGCAGCGTAGCTTGGGGGAGCTCTGGGGCCAACGTCCTGACTTTC. This sequence encodes CASSVAWGSSGANVLTF.

This clonotype was seen a handful of times. The chain has TRBV11-2 and TRBJ2-5; the D gene could be TRBD1 or TRBD2 (5 bases each). Deletions cut 2 bases from V and 3 bases from J, with 16 bases between. The CDR3 is 16 residues long. CDR1 and CDR2 from the germline V gene are SGHAT and FQNNGV. The CDR3 nucleotides are TGTGCCAGCAGCTTAAGGACATCGGGGTCAAAAGAGACCCAGTACTTC. Protein: CASSLRTSGSKETQYF.

The chain employs TRBV20-1 and TRBJ1-6; 11 bases line up with TRBD1. CDR3 size: 16 residues. J lost 6 bases, V lost 3 bases, and 7 bases had no gene match. Germline V lookup: CDR1 DFQATT, CDR2 SNEGSKA (reference sequence). The CDR3, as DNA: TGCAGTGCTAGTAGGGGACAGGGGGTCGGTAATTCACCCCTCCACTTT. Protein product: CSASRGQGVGNSPLHF.

This chain connects TRBV28 to TRBJ2-7; 12 nucleotides line up with TRBD2. Per the germline V gene, CDR1 is MDHEN and CDR2 is SYDVKM. The junction had 10 bases not matched to a gene; V was cut back by 5 bases and J by 5 bases. The CDR3 loop spans 16 amino acids. The CDR3 reads CASSMSLAGGLNEQYF. The DNA of the CDR3 is TGTGCCAGCAGTATGTCGCTAGCGGGAGGGCTGAACGAGCAGTACTTC.

The V call is TRBV18, the J call TRBJ2-4; no clear D. Between the trimmed V and J ends, which lost 4 bases and 7 bases, there was a span of 11 bases. This CDR3 is built from 13 residues. Germline values: CDR1 KGHSH, CDR2 LQKENI. CDR3 loop: CASSQNSGNIQYF. The CDR3 DNA follows: TGTGCCAGCTCACAAAACAGTGGGAACATTCAGTACTTC.

This clonotype was picked up a small number of times. J is TRBJ2-7 and V is TRBV12-3 or TRBV12-4; 7 bases align to TRBD1. The CDR3 spans 14 residues. The ends lost 8 bases at V and 4 bases at J; junction bases unmatched: 11. The CDR3 region has the DNA TGTGCCAGCTGTGGAATCAGGGGGAAGTACGAGCAGTACTTC. This gives the protein CASCGIRGKYEQYF.

This clonotype occurred a few times. This chain links TRBV12-3 or TRBV12-4 with TRBJ2-3; TRBD2 matches at 7 bases. CDR3 length equals 13 residues. J gave up 4 bases and V 7 bases, and 5 bases lay outside the gene matches. The CDR3: CASNRGEADTQYF. The CDR3 DNA follows: TGTGCCAGCAACCGGGGGGAGGCAGATACGCAGTATTTT.